The rows below give T cell receptor beta chains drawn from one sample of a study of patients and donors after allogeneic stem cell transplantation. From the RT-PCR reads, TCRdb called clonotypes with MiXCR, one entry per CDR3 protein. The sample records 920,000 or so distinct CDR3 sequences, more than 15% being singletons. The specimen sequenced was blood, either unsorted or a sorted T cell fraction (not recorded which). The origin of the receptors is a human donor who was either an allogeneic HSCT recipient or a stem cell or donor lymphocyte infusion donor (not recorded which). It is not recorded whose cells these are; they may come from a transplant donor. The CDR3 runs from the conserved cysteine through the conserved F or W. D genes are given only for firm matches. Size is stated for part of the rows, as once, few or many counts, or as a class when the clone is expanded.

DNA	CDR3	size	V	J	D
TGCAGTGCTAGAGACCCGACAGGGGATAATTCACCCCTCCACTTT	CSARDPTGDNSPLHF	NA	TRBV20-1	TRBJ1-6	TRBD1
TGCAGTGCTATGAGGACTAGCGGGATTAGGGAGCAGTACTTC	CSAMRTSGIREQYF	NA	TRBV20-1	TRBJ2-7	TRBD2
TGTGCCAGCAGAACCACTCGAGGACAGGGCGGAAGTACAGATACGCAGTATTTT	CASRTTRGQGGSTDTQYF	NA	TRBV2	TRBJ2-3	TRBD1
TGTGCCAGCAGCTTAGGGACAGATCTTAACTATGGCTACACCTTC	CASSLGTDLNYGYTF	few	TRBV9	TRBJ1-2	TRBD1
TGCAGTGCTCCCCCTGAAGGGGTTTCGTGGGAGACCCAGTACTTC	CSAPPEGVSWETQYF	NA	TRBV20-1	TRBJ2-5	NA
TGCAGTGCTAGAGATGGGAGCGGGAGGGCCCTCGGAGATACGCAGTATTTT	CSARDGSGRALGDTQYF	few	TRBV20-1	TRBJ2-3	TRBD2
TGTGCCAGCAGCTTAAGGGCTAGCGGGAACCTTTACGAGCAGTACTTC	CASSLRASGNLYEQYF	many	TRBV12-3/TRBV12-4	TRBJ2-7	TRBD2
TGTGCCACCGCCCCTTTAGCGGGAGGGGTAACAGATACGCAGTATTTT	CATAPLAGGVTDTQYF	NA	TRBV15	TRBJ2-3	TRBD2
TGTGCCAGCAGCTTGTTGCGGGAGAAAAGCAATGAGCAGTTCTTC	CASSLLREKSNEQFF	NA	TRBV5-6	TRBJ2-1	TRBD2
TGTGCCAGCAGCCGGGAGGGTCGTCCAGATACGCAGTATTTT	CASSREGRPDTQYF	few	TRBV6-1	TRBJ2-3	TRBD2
TGTGCCAGCAGCTTGAACAGGGGAACAGGAGAGACCCAGTACTTC	CASSLNRGTGETQYF	few	TRBV7-2	TRBJ2-5	TRBD1
TGTGCCAGCGCGATTGAGACAGGGGAAAAGACCCAGTACTTC	CASAIETGEKTQYF	few	TRBV18	TRBJ2-5	TRBD1
TGTGCCAGCAGCCAAGATATGCAGCGGGCTCACTACGAGCAGTACTTC	CASSQDMQRAHYEQYF	few	TRBV3-1	TRBJ2-7	NA
TGTGCCAGCAGCCGGGGGTTGGGACAGGTGGATGGCTACACCTTC	CASSRGLGQVDGYTF	few	TRBV7-8	TRBJ1-2	TRBD1
TGTGCCAGCAGCCCCTATACACTAGCGAAAAGCTCCTACAATGAGCAGTTCTTC	CASSPYTLAKSSYNEQFF	NA	TRBV12-3/TRBV12-4	TRBJ2-1	TRBD2
TGTGCCAGCAGTTACTCGAGGCTGCGTGAGCAGTTCTTC	CASSYSRLREQFF	NA	TRBV6-5	TRBJ2-1	NA
TGTGCCAGCAGCCTTTCGAGCGGGGTATCTGGCTACACCTTC	CASSLSSGVSGYTF	NA	TRBV4-2	TRBJ1-2	NA
TGTGCCAGCAGCCAAGATTGGACAGGTTTGTCGGGTATGGGCGGCTACACCTTC	CASSQDWTGLSGMGGYTF	NA	TRBV3-1	TRBJ1-2	TRBD1
TGCAGTGCTCACAAACTAGCGGGAGGGGGCAATGAGCAGTTCTTC	CSAHKLAGGGNEQFF	few	TRBV20-1	TRBJ2-1	TRBD2
TGTGCCAGCAGTTACGGAGCGGGGGGGGACATTCAGTACTTC	CASSYGAGGDIQYF	NA	TRBV6-5	TRBJ2-4	TRBD2
TGTGCCACCAGCTTTCCTTTTAGCTCCTACAATGAGCAGTTCTTC	CATSFPFSSYNEQFF	few	TRBV15	TRBJ2-1	NA
TGCAGTGCTAGAGATATGGCCAGAACCTACGAGCAGTACTTC	CSARDMARTYEQYF	few	TRBV20-1	TRBJ2-7	NA
TGTGCCAGCCGGGACAGCCTTTACAATGAGCAGTTCTTC	CASRDSLYNEQFF	NA	TRBV27	TRBJ2-1	TRBD1
TGTGCCAGCAGCGTAGGCAACCCCTCCTATGAGCAGTTCTTC	CASSVGNPSYEQFF	few	TRBV9	TRBJ2-1	NA
TGTGCCAGCAGCGTCTCGGGGCTTTCTTATCAGCAGTTCTTC	CASSVSGLSYQQFF	NA	TRBV9	TRBJ2-1	NA
TGTGCCAGCAGCCATCTATCGACGGTGAACACTGAAGCTTTCTTT	CASSHLSTVNTEAFF	NA	TRBV7-9	TRBJ1-1	NA
TGTGCCAGCAGCGCAACTAGCGGTACCTGGGCAGATACGCAGTATTTT	CASSATSGTWADTQYF	few	TRBV9	TRBJ2-3	TRBD2
TGCAGTGCTAGAGTTTATGGACTAGCGGGAGTTCGGGAAGAGACCCAGTACTTC	CSARVYGLAGVREETQYF	few	TRBV20-1	TRBJ2-5	TRBD2
TGCAGTGCTAGTAAAGGGGGAGGGGTTGGGAACAATGAGCAGTTCTTC	CSASKGGGVGNNEQFF	NA	TRBV20-1	TRBJ2-1	NA
TGTGCCAGCTCACCAACCGTTGCAGGGCGCACTGAAGCTTTCTTT	CASSPTVAGRTEAFF	few	TRBV18	TRBJ1-1	NA
TGTGCCAGCAGTTTCTCCTGGACTGCCACCTCCTACGAGCAGTACTTC	CASSFSWTATSYEQYF	NA	TRBV27	TRBJ2-7	NA
TGTGCCAGCAGCTCAGCGACAGGGGGTTCCAACAATAACTATGGCTACACCTTC	CASSSATGGSNNNYGYTF	few	TRBV7-3	TRBJ1-2	TRBD1
TGTGCTAGTGGTTGGGGACGGAACACCGGGGAGCTGTTTTTT	CASGWGRNTGELFF	NA	TRBV12-5	TRBJ2-2	NA
TGTGCCAGCAGCGCCGTCACCGGACGGAGCGGAGATACGCAGTATTTT	CASSAVTGRSGDTQYF	NA	TRBV9	TRBJ2-3	NA